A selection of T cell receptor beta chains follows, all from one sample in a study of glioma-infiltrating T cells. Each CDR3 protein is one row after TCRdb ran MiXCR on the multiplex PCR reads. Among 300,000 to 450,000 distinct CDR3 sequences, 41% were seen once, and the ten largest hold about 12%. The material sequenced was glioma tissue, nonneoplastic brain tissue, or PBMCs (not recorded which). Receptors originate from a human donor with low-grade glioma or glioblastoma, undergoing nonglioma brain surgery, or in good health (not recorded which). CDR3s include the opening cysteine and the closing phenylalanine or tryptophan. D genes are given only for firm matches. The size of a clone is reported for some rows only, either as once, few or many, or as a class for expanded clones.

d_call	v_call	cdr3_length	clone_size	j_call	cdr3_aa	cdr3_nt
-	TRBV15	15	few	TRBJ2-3	CASSNKAGGTDTQYF	TGTGCCTCCAGTAACAAGGCAGGTGGCACAGATACGCAGTATTTT
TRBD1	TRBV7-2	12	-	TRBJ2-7	CASSSTGDEQYF	TGTGCCAGCAGCTCTACAGGGGACGAGCAGTACTTC
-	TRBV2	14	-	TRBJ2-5	CASSEDRYQETQYF	TGTGCCAGCAGTGAGGACAGATACCAAGAGACCCAGTACTTC
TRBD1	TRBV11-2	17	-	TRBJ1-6	CASSLWAGGYNNSPLHF	TGTGCCAGCAGCTTATGGGCAGGGGGCTATAATAATTCACCCCTCCACTTT
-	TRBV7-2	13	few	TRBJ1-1	CASSPPPRTEAFF	TGTGCCAGCAGCCCACCCCCCCGAACTGAAGCTTTCTTT
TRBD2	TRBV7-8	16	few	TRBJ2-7	CASSLYSGGNTYEQYF	TGTGCCAGCAGCTTATATTCGGGAGGGAACACCTACGAGCAGTACTTC
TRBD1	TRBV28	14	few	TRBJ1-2	CASRTGGTNYGYTF	TGTGCCAGCAGGACAGGGGGAACGAACTATGGCTACACCTTC
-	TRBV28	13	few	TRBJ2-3	CASSFRLTDTQYF	TGTGCCAGCAGTTTTCGCTTAACAGATACGCAGTATTTT
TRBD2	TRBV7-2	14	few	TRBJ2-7	CASSFLAGAREQYF	TGTGCCAGCAGCTTCTTAGCGGGAGCCAGGGAGCAGTACTTC
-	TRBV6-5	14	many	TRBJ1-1	CASSYGNWDTEAFF	TGTGCCAGCAGTTACGGCAACTGGGACACTGAAGCTTTCTTT
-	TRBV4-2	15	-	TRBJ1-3	CASSQSGLEVETIYF	TGTGCCAGCAGCCAGTCGGGGCTCGAGGTGGAGACCATATATTTC
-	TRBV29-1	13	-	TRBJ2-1	CSARSGIMNEQFF	TGCAGCGCCCGGTCGGGGATAATGAATGAGCAGTTCTTC
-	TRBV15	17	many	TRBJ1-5	CATSRDWGGGGNQPQHF	TGTGCCACCAGCAGAGATTGGGGGGGCGGGGGCAATCAGCCCCAGCATTTT
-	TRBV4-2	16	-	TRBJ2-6	CASSQEKSSGANVLTF	TGTGCCAGCAGCCAAGAGAAGAGCTCTGGGGCCAACGTCCTGACTTTC
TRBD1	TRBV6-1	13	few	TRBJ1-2	CASSLPGQRGYTF	TGTGCCAGCAGTTTACCGGGACAGAGAGGCTACACCTTC
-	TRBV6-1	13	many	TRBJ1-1	CASTPPQGNEAFF	TGTGCCAGCACCCCTCCCCAGGGAAATGAAGCTTTCTTT
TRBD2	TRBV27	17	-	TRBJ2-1	CASSFSGRARSYNEQFF	TGTGCCAGCAGTTTCAGCGGGAGGGCCAGGTCCTACAATGAGCAGTTCTTC
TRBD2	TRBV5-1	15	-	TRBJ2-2	CASSPALATTGELFF	TGCGCCAGCAGCCCGGCACTAGCGACCACCGGGGAGCTGTTTTTT
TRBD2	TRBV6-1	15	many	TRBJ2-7	CASSKRLAAAYEQYF	TGTGCCAGCAGCAAGAGACTAGCGGCCGCTTACGAGCAGTACTTC
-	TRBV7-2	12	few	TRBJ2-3	CASTPSWDTQYF	TGTGCCAGCACGCCCTCCTGGGATACGCAGTATTTT
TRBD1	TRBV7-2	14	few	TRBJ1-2	CASSRQQGDQGYTF	TGTGCCAGCAGCCGTCAACAGGGGGATCAGGGCTACACCTTC
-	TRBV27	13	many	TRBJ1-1	CASRIIQGSEAFF	TGTGCCAGCAGGATAATCCAGGGCTCTGAAGCTTTCTTT
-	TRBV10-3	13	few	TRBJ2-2	CAISDYDTGELFF	TGTGCCATCAGTGATTATGACACCGGGGAGCTGTTTTTT
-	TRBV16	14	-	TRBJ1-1	CASSRVGRGTEAFF	TGTGCCAGCAGCCGCGTGGGGAGGGGGACTGAAGCTTTCTTT
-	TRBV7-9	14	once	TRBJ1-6	CASSHTAVSSPLHF	TGTGCCAGCAGCCATACAGCAGTATCGTCACCCCTCCACTTT
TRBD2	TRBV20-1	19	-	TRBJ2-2	CSAISRGTWTSIEAGELFF	TGCAGTGCGATCAGCAGGGGTACCTGGACTAGCATAGAGGCCGGGGAGCTGTTTTTT
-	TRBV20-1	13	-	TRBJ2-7	CSAGRSTGPEQYF	TGCAGTGCCGGGAGATCGACAGGTCCTGAGCAGTACTTC
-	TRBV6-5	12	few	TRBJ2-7	CASSYGWNEQYF	TGTGCCAGCAGTTACGGGTGGAACGAGCAGTACTTC
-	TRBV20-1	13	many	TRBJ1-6	CSASPRAQSPLHF	TGCAGTGCTAGCCCCAGGGCCCAATCACCCCTCCACTTT
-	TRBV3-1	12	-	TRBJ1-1	CASSQEYAEAFF	TGTGCCAGCAGCCAAGAGTACGCTGAAGCTTTCTTT
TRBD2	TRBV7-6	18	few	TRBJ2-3	CASSLRAGTSGFTDTQYF	TGTGCCAGCAGCTTAAGAGCGGGGACTAGCGGGTTCACAGATACGCAGTATTTT
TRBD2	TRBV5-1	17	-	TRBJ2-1	CASSLLGLAGQRNEQFF	TGCGCCAGCAGCTTACTAGGACTAGCGGGCCAAAGGAATGAGCAGTTCTTC
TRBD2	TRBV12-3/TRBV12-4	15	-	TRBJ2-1	CASSLWTSGDNEQFF	TGTGCCAGCAGTTTATGGACTAGCGGGGACAATGAGCAGTTCTTC
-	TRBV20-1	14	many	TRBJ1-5	CSAIGHNSNQPQHF	TGCAGTGCTATTGGGCACAATAGCAATCAGCCCCAGCATTTT
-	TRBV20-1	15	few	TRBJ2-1	CSARTGREAYNEQFF	TGCAGTGCTAGAACAGGGCGGGAAGCCTACAATGAGCAGTTCTTC
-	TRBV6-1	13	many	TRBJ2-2	CASRRARTGELFF	TGTGCCAGTCGCAGGGCGCGCACCGGGGAGCTGTTTTTT
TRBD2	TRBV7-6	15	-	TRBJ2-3	CASSRLAGEADTRYF	TGTGCCAGCAGCCGACTAGCGGGAGAGGCAGATACGCGGTATTTT
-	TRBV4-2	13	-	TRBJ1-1	CASSPRENTEAFF	TGTGCCAGCAGCCCTAGGGAGAACACTGAAGCTTTCTTT
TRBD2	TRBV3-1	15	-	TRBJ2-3	CASSQGTSGTDTQYF	TGTGCCAGCAGCCAAGGAACTAGCGGCACAGATACGCAGTATTTT
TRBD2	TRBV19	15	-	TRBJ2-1	CASSIIGGSVNEQFF	TGTGCCAGTAGTATCATCGGCGGGAGTGTCAATGAGCAGTTCTTC
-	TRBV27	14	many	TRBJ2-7	CASSLGTELHEQYF	TGTGCCAGCAGTTTAGGAACAGAACTGCACGAGCAGTACTTC
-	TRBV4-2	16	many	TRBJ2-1	CASSQDGAASYNEQFF	TGTGCCAGCAGCCAAGATGGAGCGGCCTCCTACAATGAGCAGTTCTTC
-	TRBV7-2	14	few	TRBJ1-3	CASSDKGPGNTIYF	TGTGCCAGCAGCGACAAAGGGCCTGGAAACACCATATATTTT
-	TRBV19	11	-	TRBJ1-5	CASSAYRAQHF	TGTGCCAGTAGTGCCTACAGGGCCCAGCATTTT
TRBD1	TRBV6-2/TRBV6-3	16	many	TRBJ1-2	CASSPGTGLRLRGYTF	TGTGCCAGCAGTCCCGGGACAGGATTACGTCTTCGAGGCTACACCTTC
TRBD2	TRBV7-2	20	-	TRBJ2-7	CASSYLPPGARLAERDEQYF	TGTGCCAGCAGCTACCTGCCCCCGGGGGCACGACTAGCGGAGAGGGACGAGCAGTACTTC
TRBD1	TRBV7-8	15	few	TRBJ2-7	CASSLVQGASYEQYF	TGTGCCAGCAGCTTAGTCCAGGGGGCTTCCTACGAGCAGTACTTC
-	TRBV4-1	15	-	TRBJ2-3	CASSPFVARTDMQYF	TGCGCCAGCAGCCCCTTCGTAGCGCGCACAGATATGCAGTATTTT
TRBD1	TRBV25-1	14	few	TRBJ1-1	CASSGPQGYTEAFF	TGTGCCAGCAGTGGACCACAGGGGTACACTGAAGCTTTCTTT
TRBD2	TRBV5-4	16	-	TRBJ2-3	CASSLLAGGPRDTQYF	TGTGCCAGCAGCCTTCTAGCGGGAGGACCCCGAGATACGCAGTATTTT
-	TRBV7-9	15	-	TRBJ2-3	CASSLHSGGTDTQYF	TGTGCCAGCAGCTTACATAGTGGCGGGACAGATACGCAGTATTTT
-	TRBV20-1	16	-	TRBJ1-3	CSASPPQGGSGNTIYF	TGCAGTGCTAGTCCCCCACAGGGAGGGTCTGGAAACACCATATATTTT